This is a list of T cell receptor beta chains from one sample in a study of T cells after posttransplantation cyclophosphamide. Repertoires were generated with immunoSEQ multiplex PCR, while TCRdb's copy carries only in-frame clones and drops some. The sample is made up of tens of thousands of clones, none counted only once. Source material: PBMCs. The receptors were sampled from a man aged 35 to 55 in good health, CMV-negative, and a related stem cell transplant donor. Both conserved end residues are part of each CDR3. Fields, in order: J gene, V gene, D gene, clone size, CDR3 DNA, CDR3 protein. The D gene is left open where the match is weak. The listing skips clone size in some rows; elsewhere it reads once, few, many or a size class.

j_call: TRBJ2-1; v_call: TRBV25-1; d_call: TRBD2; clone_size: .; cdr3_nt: TGTGCCAGCAGCAGACTAGCGGGAACGGGCTACAATGAGCAGTTCTTC; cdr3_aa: CASSRLAGTGYNEQFF
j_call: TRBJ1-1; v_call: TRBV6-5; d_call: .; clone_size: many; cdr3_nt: TGTGCCAGCAGACCCCCTACAGGGATGGGGACTGAAGCTTTCTTT; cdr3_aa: CASRPPTGMGTEAFF
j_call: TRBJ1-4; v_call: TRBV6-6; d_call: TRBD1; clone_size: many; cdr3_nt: TGTGCCAGCAGTCCCCCGACAGGGATGAGTGAAAAACTGTTTTTT; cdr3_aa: CASSPPTGMSEKLFF
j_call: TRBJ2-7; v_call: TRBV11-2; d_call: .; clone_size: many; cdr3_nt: TGTGCCAGCAGCTTACCAGGGACCTACGAGCAGTACTTC; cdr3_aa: CASSLPGTYEQYF
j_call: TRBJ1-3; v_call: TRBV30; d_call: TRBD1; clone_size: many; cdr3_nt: TGTGCCTGGAGATATGAGACAGGGGGATCTGGAAACACCATATATTTT; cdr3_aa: CAWRYETGGSGNTIYF
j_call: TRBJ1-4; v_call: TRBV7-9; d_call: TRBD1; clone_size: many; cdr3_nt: TGTGCCAGCAGAACAGGGACAGGGGATGAAAAACTGTTTTTT; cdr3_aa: CASRTGTGDEKLFF
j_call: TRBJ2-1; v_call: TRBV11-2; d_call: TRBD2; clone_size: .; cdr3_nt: TGTGCCAGCAGCTTAGTTCGGACTAGCGGGAAGAATGAGCAGTTCTTC; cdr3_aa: CASSLVRTSGKNEQFF
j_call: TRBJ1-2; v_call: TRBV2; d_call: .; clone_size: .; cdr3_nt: TGTGCCAGCAGTGAAAACGAGGCAGGGGAAAACTATGGCTACACCTTC; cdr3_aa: CASSENEAGENYGYTF
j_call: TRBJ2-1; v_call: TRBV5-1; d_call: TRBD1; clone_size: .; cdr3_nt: TGCGCCAGCAGGGGGGACAGGGGTGGCAATGAGCAGTTCTTC; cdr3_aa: CASRGDRGGNEQFF
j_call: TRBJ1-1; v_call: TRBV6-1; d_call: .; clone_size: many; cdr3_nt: TGTGCCAGCAGCTACCTCGGGGGAGGCCCCACTGAAGCTTTCTTT; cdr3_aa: CASSYLGGGPTEAFF
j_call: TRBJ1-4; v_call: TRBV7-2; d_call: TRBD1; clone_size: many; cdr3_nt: TGTGCCAGCAGCTTAGGATCCGGGACAGGGGTTGAAAAACTGTTTTTT; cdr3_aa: CASSLGSGTGVEKLFF
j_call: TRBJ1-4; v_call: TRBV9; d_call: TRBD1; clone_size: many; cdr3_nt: TGTGCCAGCAGCCCCCGACAGGGCAGCGAAAAACTGTTTTTT; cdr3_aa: CASSPRQGSEKLFF
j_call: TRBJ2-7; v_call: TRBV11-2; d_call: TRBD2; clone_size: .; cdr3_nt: TGTGCCAGCAGCTTAGCGGACTCCTCGGCGGGGGTAGAGAGCGAGCAGTACTTC; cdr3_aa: CASSLADSSAGVESEQYF
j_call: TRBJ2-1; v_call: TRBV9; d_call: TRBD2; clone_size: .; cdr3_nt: TGTGCCAGCAGCGTAGGCCGGGGCCAGCGGGGGAACTACAATGAGCAGTTCTTC; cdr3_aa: CASSVGRGQRGNYNEQFF
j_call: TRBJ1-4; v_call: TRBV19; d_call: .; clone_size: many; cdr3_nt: TGTGCCAGTAGGGGGAGTCCGAATGAAAAACTGTTTTTT; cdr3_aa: CASRGSPNEKLFF
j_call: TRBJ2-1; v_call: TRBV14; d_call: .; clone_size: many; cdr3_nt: TGTGCCAGCAGCCAAGATTTAAGTCAGGGGGGTTTTTACAATGAGCAGTTCTTC; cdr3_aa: CASSQDLSQGGFYNEQFF
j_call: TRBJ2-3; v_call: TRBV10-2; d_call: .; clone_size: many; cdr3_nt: TGCGCCAGCAGTGAGTCGGCGGGGATTAGCACAGATACGCAGTATTTT; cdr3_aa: CASSESAGISTDTQYF
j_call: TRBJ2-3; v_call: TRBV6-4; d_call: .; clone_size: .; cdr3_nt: TGTGCCAGCAGTGCTAGCAGAAGGACCACAGATACGCAGTATTTT; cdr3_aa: CASSASRRTTDTQYF
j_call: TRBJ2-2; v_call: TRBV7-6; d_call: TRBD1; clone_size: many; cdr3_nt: TGTGCCAGCAGCTCCCAACAGGGGGCCGGGGAGCTGTTTTTT; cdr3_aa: CASSSQQGAGELFF
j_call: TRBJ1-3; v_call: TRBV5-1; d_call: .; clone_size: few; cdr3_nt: TGCGCCAGCAGCTTAAGGGAGAGCTCTGGAAACACCATATATTTT; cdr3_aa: CASSLRESSGNTIYF
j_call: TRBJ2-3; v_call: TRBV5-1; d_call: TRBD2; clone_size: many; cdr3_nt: TGCGCCAGCAGCTTGTCTAGCGGGAGTGCAGATACGCAGTATTTT; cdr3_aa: CASSLSSGSADTQYF
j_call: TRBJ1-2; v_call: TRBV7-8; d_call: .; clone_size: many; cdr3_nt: TGTGCCAGCAGCTTAGTAGTGGGGAGCTATGGCTACACCTTC; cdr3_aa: CASSLVVGSYGYTF
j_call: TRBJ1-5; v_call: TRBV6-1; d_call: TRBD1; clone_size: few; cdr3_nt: TGTGCCAGCCAAAGACAGGGGCCTCAGCCCCAGCATTTT; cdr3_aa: CASQRQGPQPQHF
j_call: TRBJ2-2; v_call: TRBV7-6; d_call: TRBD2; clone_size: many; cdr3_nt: TGTGCCAGCAGCTTTGGGACTAGCCGGGTCGGGTCCGGGGAGCTGTTTTTT; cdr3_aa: CASSFGTSRVGSGELFF
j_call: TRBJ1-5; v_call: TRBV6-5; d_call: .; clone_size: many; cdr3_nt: TGTGCCAGCAGTGATCAGGGGATTCTTCAGCCCCAGCATTTT; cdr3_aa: CASSDQGILQPQHF
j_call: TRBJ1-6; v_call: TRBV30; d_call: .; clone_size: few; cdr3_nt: TGTGCCTGGAGTGCCCGGGACCGGGGGAATTCACCCCTCCACTTT; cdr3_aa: CAWSARDRGNSPLHF
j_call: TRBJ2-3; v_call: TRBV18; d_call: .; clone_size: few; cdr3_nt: TGTGCCAGCTCACCAGAGGACTTTGATACGCAGTATTTT; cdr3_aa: CASSPEDFDTQYF
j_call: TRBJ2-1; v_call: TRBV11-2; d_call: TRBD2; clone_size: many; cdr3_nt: TGTGCCAGCAGCCGGACTAGCGGTGACAATGAGCAGTTCTTC; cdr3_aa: CASSRTSGDNEQFF
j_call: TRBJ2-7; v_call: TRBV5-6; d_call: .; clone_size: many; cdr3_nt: TGTGCCAGCAGCTTCGGCAGGGTGGGCCGCGAGCAGTACTTC; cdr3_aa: CASSFGRVGREQYF
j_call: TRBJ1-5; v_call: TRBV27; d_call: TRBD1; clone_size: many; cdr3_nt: TGTGCCAGCAGTTTTACCGGGACAGACAATCAGCCCCAGCATTTT; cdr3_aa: CASSFTGTDNQPQHF
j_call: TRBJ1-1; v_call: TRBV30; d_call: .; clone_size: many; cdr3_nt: TGTGCCTGGAGTGTACCCGGACAGTGGCTTGTGAACACTGAAGCTTTCTTT; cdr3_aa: CAWSVPGQWLVNTEAFF
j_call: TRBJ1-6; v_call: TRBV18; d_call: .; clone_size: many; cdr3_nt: TGTGCCAGCTCAGAAGTTTGGGCTGGTGGTTCACCCCTCCACTTT; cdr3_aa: CASSEVWAGGSPLHF
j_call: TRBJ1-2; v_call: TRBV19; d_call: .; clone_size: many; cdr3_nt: TGTGCCAGTAACTGGAACTATGGCTACACCTTC; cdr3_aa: CASNWNYGYTF
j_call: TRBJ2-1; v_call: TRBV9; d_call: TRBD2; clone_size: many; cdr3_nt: TGTGCCAGCAGCTCCCGGCTAGCGGGGGGGCAGTTCTTC; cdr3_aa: CASSSRLAGGQFF
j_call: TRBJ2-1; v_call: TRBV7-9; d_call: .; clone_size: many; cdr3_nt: TGTGCCAGCAGCTTAGGGGGAGATGAGCAGTTCTTC; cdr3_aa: CASSLGGDEQFF
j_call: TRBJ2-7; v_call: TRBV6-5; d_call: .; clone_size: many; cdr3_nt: TGTGCCAGCAGTCAGGCCAATGACTACGAGCAGTACTTC; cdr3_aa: CASSQANDYEQYF
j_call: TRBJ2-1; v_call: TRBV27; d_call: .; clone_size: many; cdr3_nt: TGTGCCAGCAGTTTACGCACTCTTGTCGATGAGCAGTTCTTC; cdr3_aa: CASSLRTLVDEQFF
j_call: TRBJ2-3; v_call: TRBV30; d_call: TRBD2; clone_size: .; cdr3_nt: TGTGCCTGGAGTGTAGCGGGACTAGCGGGAGTAACAGATACGCAGTATTTT; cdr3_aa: CAWSVAGLAGVTDTQYF
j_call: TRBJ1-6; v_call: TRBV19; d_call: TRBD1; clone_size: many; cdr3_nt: TGTGCCAGTAGTCCCTTCCTCGGGACAGGGGGCCAGGGACCCCTCCACTTT; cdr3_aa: CASSPFLGTGGQGPLHF
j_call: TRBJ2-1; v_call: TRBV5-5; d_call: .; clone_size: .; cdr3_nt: TGTGCCAGCAGCTTGGAGGGACTGCACTTCAATGAGCAGTTCTTC; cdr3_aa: CASSLEGLHFNEQFF
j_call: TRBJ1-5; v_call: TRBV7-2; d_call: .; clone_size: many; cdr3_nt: TGTGCCAGCAGCTTGACAGAGAATCAGCCCCAGCATTTT; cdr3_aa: CASSLTENQPQHF
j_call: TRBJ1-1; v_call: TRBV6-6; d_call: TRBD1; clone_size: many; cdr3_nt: TGTGCCAGCAGTCAATCACTGGGGACAGGGACTGTGGAAGCTTTCTTT; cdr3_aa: CASSQSLGTGTVEAFF
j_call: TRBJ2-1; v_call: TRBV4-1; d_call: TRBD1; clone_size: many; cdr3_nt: TGCGCCAGCAGCCCAGCGACCGGGACAGGGTACTACAATGAGCAGTTCTTC; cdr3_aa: CASSPATGTGYYNEQFF